Listed here is a single TCR beta chain. Its antigen is undetermined. This entry belongs to a study of shared clonotypes between healthy human individuals. Study-level findings and limits: Depth was large, yet rarefaction showed that sorted-subset sequencing was incomplete.

TCRdb keeps only in-frame clones here, not all; method: immunoSEQ multiplex PCR. The table includes about 2.1 million clones, around 95% detected once. Naive CD8 isolation took CD45RO-negative cells positively selected for CCR7 and excluded terminally differentiated effector memory CD45RA+ cells. The CDR3 contains 15 residues. Germline loops: CDR1 SGDLS, CDR2 YYNGEE. The V end lost 6 bases, the J end lost 4 bases, and 19 bases lay between the germline ends. V usage is TRBV9 and J usage is TRBJ1-1; D may be TRBD1 (6 bases). The sequencing input was naive CD8+ T cells from PBMCs. This TCR derives from a young man in good health. Some clones in this sample may be carry-over from other donors' samples. CDR3 residues: CASNNLAGESTEAFF. DNA for the CDR3: TGTGCCAGCAACAACCTGGCAGGGGAGTCCACTGAAGCTTTCTTT.